This T cell receptor beta chain was captured in a study of monozygotic twins with inflammatory bowel disease. The CDR3 sequence is 14 residues long. Germline V gene sequence: CDR1 ENHRY, CDR2 SYGVKD. Making cDNA involved eight separate reactions per sample. Researchers used template switching to add UMIs featuring a 6-nucleotide sample barcode. TCRdb reprocessed the 5' RACE reads; each CDR3 protein has one entry and no DNA is given. The sample has about 450,000 distinct CDR3 sequences. This sequence originates from a human donor with ulcerative colitis or Crohn's disease, or a healthy co-twin of an affected twin (not recorded which). V gene TRBV10-3 combines with J gene TRBJ2-1; TCRdb indicates TRBD1, and absent DNA this call remains unverified. The sequenced material came from blood. The CDR3 is CAISAGGGRNEQFF.